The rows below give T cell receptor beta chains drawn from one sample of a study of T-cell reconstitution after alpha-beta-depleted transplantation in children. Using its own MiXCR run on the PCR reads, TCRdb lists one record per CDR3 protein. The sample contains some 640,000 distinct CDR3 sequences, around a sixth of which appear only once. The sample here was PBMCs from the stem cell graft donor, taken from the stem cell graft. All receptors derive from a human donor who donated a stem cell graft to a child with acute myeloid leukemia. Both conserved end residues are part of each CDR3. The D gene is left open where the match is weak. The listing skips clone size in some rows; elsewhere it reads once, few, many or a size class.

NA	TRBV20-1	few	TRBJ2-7	CSVDSSYEQYF	TGCAGTGTGGACAGTTCCTACGAGCAGTACTTC
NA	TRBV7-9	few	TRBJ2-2	CASSLGHPNTGELFF	TGTGCCAGCAGTTTGGGACATCCGAACACCGGGGAGCTGTTTTTT
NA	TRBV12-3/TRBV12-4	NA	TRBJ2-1	CASSREGGIHEQFF	TGTGCCAGCAGTAGAGAGGGGGGGATACATGAGCAGTTCTTC
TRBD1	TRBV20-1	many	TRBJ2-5	CSHDRGKGETQYF	TGCAGTCACGACAGGGGCAAAGGGGAGACCCAGTACTTC
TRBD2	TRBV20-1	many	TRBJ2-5	CSASSALAGDQETQYF	TGCAGTGCTAGTTCAGCTTTAGCGGGGGACCAAGAGACCCAGTACTTC
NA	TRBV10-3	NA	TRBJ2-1	CAISESGLVATSYNEQFF	TGTGCCATCAGTGAGTCGGGGCTAGTTGCGACGTCCTACAATGAGCAGTTCTTC
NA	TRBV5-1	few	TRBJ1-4	CASSILPDSVEKLFF	TGCGCCAGCAGCATCCTGCCAGATTCCGTTGAAAAACTGTTTTTT
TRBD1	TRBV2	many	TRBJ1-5	CASSPDRAINNQPQHF	TGTGCCAGCAGTCCGGACAGGGCGATTAATAATCAGCCCCAGCATTTT
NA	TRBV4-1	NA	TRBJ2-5	CASSQDGNSGETQYF	TGCGCCAGCAGCCAAGATGGTAATAGCGGTGAGACCCAGTACTTC
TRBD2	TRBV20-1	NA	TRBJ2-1	CCARDAGGPPLSNEQFF	TGCTGTGCTAGGGATGCGGGGGGGCCCCCACTTTCGAATGAGCAGTTCTTC
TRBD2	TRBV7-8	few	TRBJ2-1	CASSHGGETSGEVSYNEQFF	TGTGCCAGCAGCCACGGAGGTGAGACTAGCGGGGAAGTCTCCTACAATGAGCAGTTCTTC
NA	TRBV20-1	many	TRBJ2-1	CSATPGLSSYNEQFF	TGCAGTGCCACCCCCGGGCTGAGCTCCTACAATGAGCAGTTCTTC
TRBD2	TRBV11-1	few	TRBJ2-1	CASSYWTSGGYEQFF	TGTGCCAGCAGCTATTGGACTAGCGGGGGCTATGAGCAGTTCTTC
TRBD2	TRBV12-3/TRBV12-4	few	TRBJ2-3	CASSFSIAGVGDTQYF	TGTGCCAGCAGTTTTTCAATAGCGGGGGTCGGAGATACGCAGTATTTT
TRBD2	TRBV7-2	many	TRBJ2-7	CASRRLAETYEQYF	TGTGCCAGCAGAAGACTAGCGGAAACCTACGAGCAGTACTTC
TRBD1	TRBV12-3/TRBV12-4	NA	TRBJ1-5	CASSKDRGPYQPQHF	TGTGCCAGCAGTAAGGACAGGGGGCCTTATCAGCCCCAGCATTTT
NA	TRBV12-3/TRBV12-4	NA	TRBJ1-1	CASSPPGGPTEAFF	TGTGCCAGCAGTCCCCCGGGGGGACCCACTGAAGCTTTCTTT
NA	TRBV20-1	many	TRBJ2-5	CSADGQKKETQYF	TGCAGTGCTGACGGACAGAAAAAAGAGACCCAGTACTTC
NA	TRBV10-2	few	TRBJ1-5	CASSEGLDQPQHF	TGCGCCAGCAGTGAGGGACTAGATCAGCCCCAGCATTTT
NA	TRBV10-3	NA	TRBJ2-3	CAISSPASFTGLADTQYF	TGTGCCATCAGTAGCCCAGCCTCTTTTACAGGGCTCGCGGATACGCAGTATTTT
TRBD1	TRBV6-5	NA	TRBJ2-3	CASRPGTGGFTQYF	TGTGCCAGCAGACCCGGGACAGGGGGCTTTACGCAGTATTTT
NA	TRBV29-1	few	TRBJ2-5	CSVVPGEQETQYF	TGCAGCGTGGTTCCCGGGGAACAAGAGACCCAGTACTTC
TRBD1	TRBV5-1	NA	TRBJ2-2	CASSFFRGRGTGELFF	TGCGCCAGCAGCTTCTTCAGGGGGCGCGGCACCGGGGAGCTGTTTTTT
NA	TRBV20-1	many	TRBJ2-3	CSARVRRSSTDTQYF	TGCAGTGCTAGAGTTAGGCGTTCTAGCACAGATACGCAGTATTTT
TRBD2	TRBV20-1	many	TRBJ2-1	CSARDSSGGPDSYNEQFF	TGCAGTGCTAGAGACTCTAGCGGGGGTCCCGACTCCTACAATGAGCAGTTCTTC
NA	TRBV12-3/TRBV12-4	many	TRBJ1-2	CASSWGAEGYTF	TGTGCCAGCAGTTGGGGGGCGGAAGGCTACACCTTC
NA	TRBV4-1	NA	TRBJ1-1	CASSQSAGAFNEAFF	TGCGCCAGCAGCCAAAGTGCGGGGGCGTTTAACGAAGCTTTCTTT
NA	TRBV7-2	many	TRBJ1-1	CASRGGGGGTEAFF	TGTGCCAGCAGAGGGGGGGGAGGAGGCACTGAAGCTTTCTTT